This is a list of T cell receptor beta chains from one sample in a study of blood T cell repertoires in COVID-19. Sequencing was performed with immunoSEQ multiplex PCR; in TCRdb, only in-frame clones are kept and a portion is missing. Of some 300,000 clones listed, around 89% are singletons. Sequencing input: PBMCs or T cells enriched from blood (not recorded which). The receptors shown here come from a woman younger than 30 with acute COVID-19. CDR3s include the opening cysteine and the closing phenylalanine or tryptophan. A D gene is named only where the DNA matches it firmly.

J: TRBJ1-3
V: TRBV19
D: .
CDR3: CASSPGLTGNTIYF
DNA: TGTGCCAGTAGTCCAGGTCTTACTGGAAACACCATATATTTT

J: TRBJ2-7
V: TRBV7-8
D: .
CDR3: CASSLSIADGYEQYF
DNA: TGTGCCAGCAGCCTCTCCATAGCAGATGGCTACGAGCAGTACTTC

J: TRBJ1-6
V: TRBV9
D: .
CDR3: CASSTLQSPNSPLHF
DNA: TGTGCCAGCAGCACATTACAGTCCCCCAATTCACCCCTCCACTTT

J: TRBJ1-5
V: TRBV28
D: .
CDR3: CASSLQGRYSNQPQHF
DNA: TGTGCCAGCAGTCTGCAGGGAAGATATAGCAATCAGCCCCAGCATTTT

J: TRBJ1-4
V: TRBV27
D: TRBD1
CDR3: CASSSGQGDEKLFF
DNA: TGTGCCAGCAGTTCTGGACAGGGGGATGAAAAACTGTTTTTT

J: TRBJ1-1
V: TRBV7-9
D: TRBD1
CDR3: CASSPLGQGERNTEAFF
DNA: TGTGCCAGCAGCCCCTTAGGACAGGGGGAAAGGAACACTGAAGCTTTCTTT

J: TRBJ1-5
V: TRBV21-1
D: .
CDR3: CASSRGGQVSNQPQHF
DNA: TGTGCCAGCAGCAGGGGGGGGCAGGTTAGCAATCAGCCCCAGCATTTT

J: TRBJ2-3
V: TRBV5-1
D: .
CDR3: CASSLGRDTYSDTQYF
DNA: TGCGCCAGCAGCTTGGGCCGGGACACCTACTCAGATACGCAGTATTTT

J: TRBJ1-2
V: TRBV15
D: .
CDR3: CATSQVRGGGYTF
DNA: TGTGCCACCAGCCAAGTTAGGGGAGGGGGCTACACCTTC

J: TRBJ2-7
V: TRBV4-2
D: TRBD2
CDR3: CASSQGEGLAGYEQYF
DNA: TGTGCCAGCAGCCAAGGGGAGGGACTAGCGGGTTACGAGCAGTACTTC

J: TRBJ2-1
V: TRBV21-1
D: .
CDR3: CASRAGTSGRLYNEQFF
DNA: TGTGCCAGCCGCGCCGGGACTAGCGGGAGGCTTTACAATGAGCAGTTCTTC

J: TRBJ2-1
V: TRBV27
D: TRBD2
CDR3: CASSSQVGGTSGSSGEQFF
DNA: TGTGCCAGCAGTTCCCAGGTAGGGGGGACTAGCGGGAGTTCAGGAGAGCAGTTCTTC

J: TRBJ1-2
V: TRBV7-3
D: TRBD1
CDR3: CASSATGGDYGYTF
DNA: TGTGCCAGCAGTGCTACAGGGGGCGACTATGGCTACACCTTC

J: TRBJ2-2
V: TRBV9
D: .
CDR3: CASRPGSSNTGELFF
DNA: TGTGCCAGCAGGCCCGGGAGTTCGAACACCGGGGAGCTGTTTTTT

J: TRBJ1-6
V: TRBV28
D: .
CDR3: CASSLSPGNSPLHF
DNA: TGTGCCAGCAGTTTATCCCCAGGGAATTCACCCCTCCACTTT

J: TRBJ1-1
V: TRBV19
D: .
CDR3: CASRRGSRGGHLEAFF
DNA: TGTGCCAGTAGACGGGGGAGCCGGGGGGGCCACCTTGAAGCTTTCTTT

J: TRBJ1-5
V: TRBV28
D: TRBD1
CDR3: CASSFSDRGHQPQHF
DNA: TGTGCCAGCAGTTTTTCGGACAGGGGGCACCAGCCCCAGCATTTT

J: TRBJ2-7
V: TRBV11-3
D: TRBD1
CDR3: CASSLDRGEQYF
DNA: TGTGCCAGCAGCTTAGACAGGGGGGAGCAGTACTTC

J: TRBJ1-6
V: TRBV2
D: TRBD1
CDR3: CASNSDRGYSYNSPLHF
DNA: TGTGCCAGCAACTCTGACAGGGGCTACTCCTATAATTCACCCCTCCACTTT

J: TRBJ1-5
V: TRBV6-5
D: .
CDR3: CASSYSFGGGQPQHF
DNA: TGTGCCAGCAGTTACTCGTTTGGTGGGGGGCAGCCCCAGCATTTT

J: TRBJ2-1
V: TRBV27
D: TRBD1
CDR3: CASSAGTGAYNEQFF
DNA: TGTGCCAGCAGCGCCGGGACAGGGGCCTACAATGAGCAGTTCTTC

J: TRBJ2-7
V: TRBV18
D: .
CDR3: CASSPPGLKSIYEQYF
DNA: TGTGCCAGCTCACCGCCAGGCCTCAAAAGTATCTACGAGCAGTACTTC

J: TRBJ1-3
V: TRBV30
D: .
CDR3: CAWSAQTGGGNTIYF
DNA: TGTGCCTGGAGTGCCCAGACAGGAGGTGGAAACACCATATATTTT

J: TRBJ2-2
V: TRBV24-1
D: TRBD2
CDR3: CATSPGSWTERTSGLNTGELFF
DNA: TGTGCCACCAGTCCCGGATCCTGGACAGAAAGGACTAGCGGGTTAAACACCGGGGAGCTGTTTTTT

J: TRBJ1-3
V: TRBV15
D: TRBD1
CDR3: CATSRGSKDREGNTIYF
DNA: TGTGCCACCAGCAGAGGAAGCAAGGACAGGGAAGGAAACACCATATATTTT